This T cell receptor beta chain was recorded in a study of blood T cell repertoires in COVID-19. About the research overall: Spain, Italy and the United States supplied samples that represented acute and convalescent COVID-19. Nucleic acid was either cDNA or gDNA, and it came from T cells, B-cell-depleted T cells, or PBMCs.

The germline V and J ends were trimmed by 7 bases and 5 bases, with 12 bases remaining between them. This CDR3 is 13 amino acids long. As handled by the study authors: How many nucleated cells were present was estimated from reference gene primer amplification. The table came from immunoSEQ multiplex PCR; TCRdb's copy has only in-frame clones and leaves some out. The V and J calls and clone size were taken over from that table, and D and trimming were inferred from the DNA. The table records roughly 88,000 clones, 85% to 95% of them present only once. The TCR originated in a woman aged 50 to 60 in a cohort sampled during active COVID-19. This chain uses TRBV12-3 or TRBV12-4 with TRBJ1-5, with unresolved D. Specimen: peripheral blood. The CDR3 loop reads CASTSLLDQPQHF. The CDR3 DNA is TGTGCCAGCACCTCACTGCTGGATCAGCCCCAGCATTTT.